This T cell receptor beta chain was sequenced in a study of blood T cell repertoires in COVID-19. Study details: T cells, B-cell-depleted T cells, or PBMCs supplied cDNA or gDNA.

Per the germline V gene, CDR1 is WNHNN and CDR2 is SYGVQD (reference sequence). Trimming left V 0 bases short and J 3 bases short, with 5 bases between. The CDR3 runs to 14 residues. In the source study's methods: Reference gene primer amplification gave nucleated cell count estimates. TCRdb keeps only in-frame clones here, not all; method: immunoSEQ multiplex PCR. V, J and clone size were drawn from that table, and D and trimming were deduced from the DNA. The sample has tens of thousands of clones, just over 85% seen once. The chain is built from TRBV10-1 and TRBJ1-4; D call uncertain. The source of this sequence is a middle-aged man with acute or convalescent COVID-19. Material for sequencing was peripheral blood. In nucleotides, the CDR3 is TGCGCCAGCAGTGAGTCGGGCCCTAATGAAAAACTGTTTTTT. It codes for CASSESGPNEKLFF.